This TCR beta chain was retrieved from a study of PD-L1 blockade in urothelial cancer. The table came from immunoSEQ multiplex PCR; TCRdb's copy has only in-frame clones and leaves some out. The table lists over 40,000 clones, 82% of them singletons, with more than 3% in the top ten. The receptor was derived from a man between 65 and 85 years old with urothelial cancer. Here the sequenced sample was PBMCs, taken around atezolizumab (anti-PD-L1) treatment.

The CDR3 sequence: CASSSDSYEQYF. As DNA, the CDR3 is TGCGCCAGCAGCTCGGACAGCTACGAGCAGTACTTC. This chain joins TRBV5-1 and TRBJ2-7; tentative D call: TRBD1 (6 bases). Trimming took off 3 bases at V and 3 bases at J, with 7 bases between the two ends. This CDR3 is built from 12 residues. Germline V gene lookup returns CDR1 SGHRS and CDR2 YFSETQ.